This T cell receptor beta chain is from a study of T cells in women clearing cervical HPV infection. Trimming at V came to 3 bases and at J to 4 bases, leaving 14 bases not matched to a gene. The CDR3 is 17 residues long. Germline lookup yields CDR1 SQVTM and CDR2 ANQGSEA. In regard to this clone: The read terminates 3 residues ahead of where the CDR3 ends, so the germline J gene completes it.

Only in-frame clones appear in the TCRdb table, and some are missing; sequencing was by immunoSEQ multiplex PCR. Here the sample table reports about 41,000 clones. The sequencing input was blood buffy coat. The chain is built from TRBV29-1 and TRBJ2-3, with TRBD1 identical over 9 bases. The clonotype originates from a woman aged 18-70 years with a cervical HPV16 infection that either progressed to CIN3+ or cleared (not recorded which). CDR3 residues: CSVDGTGGQGSADTQYF. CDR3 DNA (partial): TGCAGCGTTGACGGGACCGGGGGACAGGGATCGGCAGATACG.